This T cell receptor beta chain was sequenced for a study of T-cell reconstitution after alpha-beta-depleted transplantation in children. Study-level findings and limits: T-cell counts and diversity at one year following transplant were attributed mainly to newly produced T cells. Some patients showed high day-60 TCRbeta diversity, which derived from surviving recipient T cells and thymic progenitors. Reported findings indicate that, about two months after transplant, alpha-beta T cells came from several hundred expanded clones, which were derived from non-depleted graft cells.

Unique molecular identifiers were built into the TCRbeta library. Each CDR3 protein gets one entry after TCRdb re-called the PCR reads with MiXCR. Of just over 950,000 distinct CDR3 sequences listed, about 31% are singletons. As regards this clonotype: The antigen is not known.

CDR1 and CDR2 (germline): SGHRS, YFSETQ. This CDR3 region has 14 residues. V lost 7 bases, J lost 1 base, and 13 bases lay in between. This sample comprised PBMCs, mostly from graft donor cells, obtained 360 days after TCRalphabeta/CD19-depleted stem cell transplant. The sequence was obtained from a boy under two years old who had a stem cell transplant for SCID, so the T cells may come from the graft donor. The genes are TRBV5-1 and TRBJ2-3, with D possibly TRBD2 on 5 matching bases. CDR3 protein: CASALRGGTDTQYF. The CDR3 region has the DNA TGCGCCAGCGCTTTACGGGGAGGCACAGATACGCAGTATTTT.